This T cell receptor beta chain was retrieved from a study of blood T cell repertoires in COVID-19 (TCRdb year 2020). A note on the overall study: Samples covering the acute and convalescent phases of COVID-19 were provided by collaborators in the United States, Italy and Spain. The prospective study material was composed of cDNA or gDNA derived from T cells, B-cell-depleted T cells, or PBMCs. Subjects who had been exposed to COVID-19, were actively infected with it, or had recovered from it provided the deeply sampled blood TCRbeta repertoires that made up the dataset. The repertoires were made available in a free public database intended to serve as a resource for research on the immune response to SARS-CoV-2. Samples came from the ongoing ImmuneRACE study (first 160 participants) plus 1,254 subjects from 6 global collaborators. Sample metadata almost always included a de-identified subject ID, COVID-19 status, age in years and sex. HLA class I and class II types, where available, came from metadata supplied by the sample provider rather than from assay-based typing. What the research found in general, with its limitations: Clinical and demographic metadata were provided uncurated, with the amount varying by source and participant.

As to this clone: The antigen it binds to is not known. No base quality information exists; no much larger clone differs at one position.

CDR1 and CDR2 were assigned from the germline V gene as MNHEY and SVGEGT. V and J lose 0 bases and 4 bases, and a span of 15 bases separates them. There are 16 amino acids in the CDR3, from cysteine to phenylalanine inclusive. Kept here is only the CDR3 DNA, which spans 48 bases and is read in frame from base 1. The immunoSEQ Assay, a bias-controlled multiplex PCR, was used to amplify TCRbeta CDR3 regions from genomic DNA. Per the authors' processing: The number of nucleated cells in each sample was estimated by amplification of reference gene primers within the assay. To quantify the absolute abundance of each unique TCRbeta CDR3 rearrangement, sequence reads were collapsed and filtered. For each sample, productive Simpson clonality was calculated by taking the square root of Simpson's diversity index across productive rearrangements. TCRdb took this table from immuneACCESS and kept in-frame rearrangements with V and J called. Such tables lack part of the clones; where checked against another copy, unresolved V genes explain under half of the gap, and the rest is unexplained. V, J and clone size were drawn from that table, and D and trimming were deduced from the DNA. The table for this sample lists around 130,000 clones; around 85% of them were counted only once. Clones ranked in the top ten supply approximately 18% of the sample.

Each collaborating institution followed its own protocols to collect whole blood in K2EDTA tubes. For TCRbeta analysis, collaborators shipped samples as frozen whole blood, isolated PBMCs, or DNA extracted from either of those sample types. This TCR came from a woman of 80 years or more with acute or convalescent COVID-19. This receptor chain uses TRBV6-2 or TRBV6-3 and TRBJ1-2; a weak D assignment points to TRBD1 (6 bases agree). Input material: peripheral blood. The DNA is TGTGCCAGCAGTTACTCATGGGGGCAAACGACCTATGGCTACACCTTC. Its translation reads: CASSYSWGQTTYGYTF.